One sample yielded the 16 T cell receptor beta chains listed below, sequenced in a study of blood T cell repertoires in COVID-19. The repertoire was sequenced with immunoSEQ multiplex PCR; TCRdb's copy has only in-frame clones and lacks some. The sample lists about 130,000 clones, around 90% seen once, with around 4.6% in the top ten. The sample consisted of peripheral blood. The receptors here all came from a man aged 55 to 70 with COVID-19, enrolled during active disease.

A single count supports this clone. The chain carries TRBV14 and TRBJ2-2; TRBD2 matches 14 bases. The CDR3 consists of 18 residues. Germline V gives CDR1 SGHDN, CDR2 FVKESK. The V and J ends lost 3 bases and 4 bases, in that order; junction bases with no gene match: 7. The CDR3 nucleotides read TGTGCCAGCAGCCACAGAACCGGGACTAGCGGGAGCACCGGGGAGCTGTTTTTT. The encoded protein is CASSHRTGTSGSTGELFF. The full variable domain, with the rest looked up from reference TRBV14 and TRBJ2-2, is EAGVTQFPSHSVIEKGQTVTLRCDPISGHDNLYWYRRVMGKEIKFLLHFVKESKQDESGMPNNRFLAERTGGTYSTLKVQPAELEDSGVYFCASSHRTGTSGSTGELFFGEGSRLTVL.

The rearrangement joins TRBV28 to TRBJ2-4, with 12 bases identical to TRBD2. The CDR3 covers 15 residues. Germline lookup yields CDR1 MDHEN and CDR2 SYDVKM. The V segment lost 7 bases and the J segment 13 bases; nucleotides outside the gene matches: 14. The CDR3 region is CASKGARGTSGPQYF. The CDR3 DNA sequence: TGTGCCAGCAAGGGGGCAAGGGGGACTAGCGGGCCACAGTACTTC.

This sequence joins TRBV7-2 and TRBJ2-3; 13 bases line up with TRBD2. CDR3 length: 14 amino acids. Trimming cost V 5 bases and J 6 bases; bases outside gene matches: 2. Germline V gene sequence: CDR1 SGHTA, CDR2 FQGNSA. CDR3 loop: CASSRTSGSDTQYF. CDR3 coding DNA: TGTGCCAGCAGCCGGACTAGCGGGAGTGATACGCAGTATTTT.

This chain uses TRBV10-3 with TRBJ1-2, with D perhaps TRBD1 (5 bases). Trimming stripped 4 bases from V and 2 bases from J, with 11 bases between. This CDR3 is 14 amino acids long. The germline CDR1 and CDR2 sequences are ENHRY and SYGVKD. CDR3 region: CAISGWGGNYGYTF. The DNA for the CDR3 is TGTGCCATCAGTGGCTGGGGGGGGAACTATGGCTACACCTTC.

V and J are TRBV18 and TRBJ2-2, with a weak D call TRBD2 (5 bases). Germline assignment: CDR1 KGHSH and CDR2 LQKENI. The CDR3 totals 16 residues. With 1 base removed from V and 0 bases from J, the gap between germline ends came to 9 bases. CDR3 in DNA: TGTGCCAGCTCACCACGCGGGCAGGCGAACACCGGGGAGCTGTTTTTT. Protein product: CASSPRGQANTGELFF.

The V and J genes are TRBV10-2 and TRBJ2-7, with 7 nucleotides matching TRBD2. This CDR3 is built from 13 residues. Germline CDR1 WSHSY, CDR2 SAAADI. The V segment lost 10 bases and the J segment 4 bases; nucleotides outside the gene matches: 10. The CDR3 reads CATHLPGGYEQYF. The CDR3 DNA sequence: TGCGCCACCCACCTCCCCGGGGGGTACGAGCAGTACTTC.

This chain connects TRBV30 to TRBJ2-7; 7 positions agree with TRBD2. The CDR3 consists of 14 residues. The germline V gene encodes CDR1 GTSNPN and CDR2 SVGIG (reference sequence). V lost 1 base, J lost 2 bases, and 5 bases stayed unmatched. CDR3 sequence: CAWSGGRPPYEQYF. In nucleotides, the CDR3 is TGTGCCTGGAGTGGCGGGAGACCCCCCTACGAGCAGTACTTC.

The chain has TRBV18 and TRBJ2-1; D remains unclear. The germline V gene has CDR1 KGHSH and CDR2 LQKENI. V lost 6 bases, J lost 5 bases, and 14 bases lay in between. This CDR3 has 14 residues. CDR3 bases: TGTGCCAGCTCGCCCGGCGGTGGAGACAATGAGCAGTTCTTC. Its translation is CASSPGGGDNEQFF.

The chain uses TRBV30 and TRBJ2-1; 10 bases are a match to TRBD2. This CDR3 comprises 10 residues. With 5 bases clipped from V and 15 bases from J, the junction kept 4 bases outside the gene matches. Germline values: CDR1 GTSNPN, CDR2 SVGIG (reference sequence). This CDR3 reads CAWFSGRPFF. In DNA form, the CDR3 reads TGTGCCTGGTTTAGCGGGAGGCCGTTCTTC.

The chain recombines TRBV6-4 with TRBJ2-1; a possible D gene is TRBD1 (6 bases). The CDR3 loop spans 13 amino acids. Germline lookup yields CDR1 MRHNA and CDR2 SNTAGT. Trimming removed 1 base from V and 10 bases from J, with 11 bases in between. CDR3 sequence reads: CASSDYREGEQFF. The CDR3 DNA follows: TGTGCCAGCAGTGACTACAGGGAAGGGGAGCAGTTCTTC.

V usage is TRBV19 and J usage is TRBJ2-1, with 9 nucleotides matching TRBD1. The V segment lost 11 bases and the J segment 4 bases; nucleotides outside the gene matches: 9. Per the germline V gene, CDR1 is LNHDA and CDR2 is SQIVND (reference sequence). The CDR3 length is 14 residues. CDR3 DNA sequence: TGTGCCTCAGGATGGACAGGGGTTTACAATGAGCAGTTCTTC. Amino acid sequence: CASGWTGVYNEQFF.

The V call is TRBV5-1, the J call TRBJ2-2; TRBD1 aligns across 9 bases. This CDR3 has 15 residues. CDR1 is SGHRS, CDR2 YFSETQ, per germline. With 3 bases clipped from V and 4 bases from J, the junction kept 4 bases outside the gene matches. CDR3 sequence reads: CASSSGTGFTGELFF. CDR3 DNA sequence: TGCGCCAGCAGCTCCGGGACAGGGTTCACCGGGGAGCTGTTTTTT.

The rearrangement uses TRBV5-6 and TRBJ1-4; D might be TRBD1 (5 bases). The CDR3 is made up of 15 amino acids. In germline, CDR1 is SGHDT, CDR2 YYEEEE. V shed 0 bases and J shed 5 bases, with 11 bases lying between them. CDR3 region: CASSLAIGENEKLFF. The DNA of the CDR3 is TGTGCCAGCAGCTTGGCGATAGGGGAAAATGAAAAACTGTTTTTT.

The chain links TRBV6-5 to TRBJ1-1; D ambiguous. V lost 6 bases and J 3 bases, leaving 11 bases between the germline ends. The V gene's germline CDR1 is MNHEY and CDR2 SVGAGI. CDR3 length equals 13 residues. CDR3 sequence (DNA): TGTGCCAGCAGCGAGTGGGGAGACACTGAAGCTTTCTTT. It specifies CASSEWGDTEAFF.

This chain connects TRBV5-6 to TRBJ2-3; D uncertain. Trimming removed 3 bases at V and 0 bases at J, with 14 bases between. This CDR3 region has 16 residues. The germline V gene encodes CDR1 SGHDT and CDR2 YYEEEE. The CDR3 sequence is CASSSLSRRSTDTQYF. CDR3 coding DNA: TGTGCCAGCAGCTCCCTTAGCCGACGAAGCACAGATACGCAGTATTTT.

The chain's CDR3 is CATSRLRAGLYNEQFF. The CDR3 bases are TGTGCCACCAGCCGACTTCGAGCGGGACTTTACAATGAGCAGTTCTTC. The chain has TRBV24-1 and TRBJ2-1, with TRBD2 identical over 7 bases. CDR3 length equals 16 residues. Germline V gene lookup returns CDR1 KGHDR and CDR2 SFDVKD. The trim removed 7 bases at V and 4 bases at J, leaving 12 bases unmatched.